This record covers a single T cell receptor (beta chain). Its specificity is unknown. The data stem from a study of a mutant IDH1 vaccine in newly diagnosed glioma. Time point meaning: week 47, end of study. Topical imiquimod was applied with each vaccine dose, which held 300 ug of mutant IDH1 20-mer peptide. Method: immunoSEQ multiplex PCR; TCRdb's copy keeps in-frame clones and lacks some. The sample consists of 9,000 to 13,000 clones, 81% of them appearing once. Sequencing was performed on PBMCs, taken from a glioma patient whose treatment included an IDH1 peptide vaccine. The receptor was isolated from a man aged 30 to 45 with glioma.

CDR3 DNA sequence: TGTGCCAGTAGTCAGGGAGGGACCAGGGAAGCTTTCTTT. Translation: CASSQGGTREAFF. The genes are TRBV19 and TRBJ1-1; perhaps TRBD1 as D (5 bases). The CDR3 consists of 13 residues. Trimming removed 5 bases at V and 8 bases at J, with 15 bases between. Germline V gene sequence: CDR1 LNHDA, CDR2 SQIVND (reference sequence).